The 20 T cell receptor beta chains listed next were all sequenced from one sample in a study of blood T cells in healthy people across ages. The second PCR ran roughly 6 to 12 cycles with a sample-barcoded 5' primer and J-beta primers. TCRdb re-called the 5' RACE reads through MiXCR, storing one row per CDR3 protein. The sample has 950,000 to 1,200,000 distinct CDR3 sequences; under 40% are singletons. The sequencing sample was made of blood. Receptor source: a young man in good health.

J is TRBJ1-1 and V is TRBV20-1, with no clear D. In germline, CDR1 is DFQATT, CDR2 SNEGSKA (reference sequence). Trimming left V 0 bases short and J 4 bases short, with 15 bases between. The CDR3 spans 15 residues. CDR3 protein: CSARDRAKGGTEAFF. CDR3 nucleotides: TGCAGTGCTAGAGATAGAGCGAAGGGTGGCACTGAAGCTTTCTTT.

CDR3 sequence (DNA): TGTGCCAGCAGTTACTCCGGACGGACAGGGTCGGGTGAGCAGTACTTC. It encodes CASSYSGRTGSGEQYF. This chain connects TRBV6-5 to TRBJ2-7, with 8 nucleotides matching TRBD1. Germline loops: CDR1 MNHEY, CDR2 SVGAGI. The ends lost 0 bases at V and 7 bases at J; junction bases unmatched: 11. This CDR3 is 16 amino acids long.

The chain has TRBV6-2 or TRBV6-3 and TRBJ2-2; TRBD1 or TRBD2 may be the D gene (6 bases each). This CDR3 contains 14 residues. Germline assignment: CDR1 MNHEY and CDR2 SVGEGT. Deletions cut 7 bases from V and 3 bases from J, with 12 bases between. CDR3 in DNA: TGTGCCAGCACCAGGGGACTGGACACCGGGGAGCTGTTTTTT. It translates to CASTRGLDTGELFF.

The chain is built from TRBV20-1 and TRBJ2-4; D might be TRBD1 or TRBD2, each matching 5 bases. Trimming stripped 2 bases from V and 0 bases from J, with 8 bases between. This CDR3 has 14 residues. Germline V gene sequence: CDR1 DFQATT, CDR2 SNEGSKA (reference sequence). The CDR3 here is CSARLGTAKNIQYF. CDR3 sequence (DNA): TGCAGTGCTAGACTTGGGACAGCCAAAAACATTCAGTACTTC.

The chain combines TRBV7-2 with TRBJ1-1; TRBD1 might be the D (5 bases). CDR3 length equals 14 residues. Germline V gives CDR1 SGHTA, CDR2 FQGNSA. V was shortened by 1 base and J by 5 bases, with 11 bases between the two germline ends. CDR3 bases: TGTGCCAGCAGCTTAGTAACAGGCGGAACTGAAGCTTTCTTT. Protein sequence: CASSLVTGGTEAFF. Variable domain in full (rest from reference TRBV7-2 and TRBJ1-1): GAGVSQSPSNKVTEKGKDVELRCDPISGHTALYWYRQSLGQGLEFLIYFQGNSAPDKSGLPSDRFSAERTGGSVSTLTIQRTQQEDSAVYLCASSLVTGGTEAFFGQGTRLTVV.

V is TRBV20-1 and J is TRBJ2-1; weak D call: TRBD2 (7 bases). The V gene lost 5 bases and the J gene lost 3 bases, with 14 bases spanning the gap. Germline V lookup: CDR1 DFQATT, CDR2 SNEGSKA (reference sequence). The CDR3 is made up of 14 amino acids. CDR3: CSAQAGANYNEQFF. CDR3 DNA: TGCAGTGCTCAGGCGGGGGCCAACTACAATGAGCAGTTCTTC.

This clonotype was found many times. The CDR3 nucleotides are TGTGCCAGCAGTCGACAGGGGGCAAATGAGCAGTTCTTC. Encoded protein: CASSRQGANEQFF. The rearrangement joins TRBV6-2 or TRBV6-3 to TRBJ2-1; TRBD1 aligns across 10 bases. Looked up from germline, CDR1 is MNHEY and CDR2 is SVGEGT. The J segment lost 7 bases and the V segment lost 5 bases, leaving 2 bases of the junction unmatched. The CDR3 has 13 amino acids.

The chain links TRBV5-1 to TRBJ2-3; D remains ambiguous. Germline CDR1 and CDR2: SGHRS and YFSETQ. The V end lost 5 bases, the J end lost 0 bases, and 10 bases lay between the germline ends. The CDR3 contains 14 residues. The CDR3 DNA reads as TGCGCCAGCAGGCAACTGGGGAGCACAGATACGCAGTATTTT. It is translated as CASRQLGSTDTQYF.

J is TRBJ1-6 and V is TRBV18; D is perhaps TRBD1 (6 bases). Germline values: CDR1 KGHSH, CDR2 LQKENI. The CDR3 has 16 amino acids. V lost 1 base, J lost 0 bases, and 7 bases lay in between. The DNA for the CDR3 is TGTGCCAGCTCACCACAGGGGGTCTCCTATAATTCACCCCTCCACTTT. This encodes CASSPQGVSYNSPLHF.

This chain uses TRBV29-1 with TRBJ1-2; 7 bases match TRBD1. The junction had 7 bases not matched to a gene; V was cut back by 4 bases and J by 8 bases. The V gene's germline CDR1 is SQVTM and CDR2 ANQGSEA. The CDR3 totals 12 residues. The CDR3 DNA is TGCAGCGTTGGAAGCAGGGGGACGGGCTACACCTTC. Encoded protein: CSVGSRGTGYTF.

The chain links TRBV7-9 to TRBJ1-1; 11 nucleotides align to TRBD1. Germline CDR1 and CDR2: SEHNR and FQNEAQ (reference sequence). Germline trimming cut 7 bases from V and 8 bases from J; bases unmatched to any gene: 9. The CDR3 is 14 amino acids. The CDR3, as DNA: TGTGCCAGCACCCCTCGGGGGACAGGGGGGGAAGCTTTCTTT. Translation: CASTPRGTGGEAFF.

Here the CDR3 reads CSAAAGVNAYEQYF. CDR3 coding DNA: TGCAGTGCTGCAGCAGGGGTGAACGCCTACGAGCAGTACTTC. The V gene is TRBV20-1, the J gene TRBJ2-7, with a tentative D call TRBD1 (6 bases). The length of the CDR3 is 14 residues. The V and J ends lost 5 bases and 2 bases respectively, with 16 bases between them. Germline-derived CDR1 and CDR2 are DFQATT and SNEGSKA (reference sequence).

This chain links TRBV2 with TRBJ1-4, with D possibly matching TRBD1 (6 bases). The germline V gene has CDR1 SNHLY and CDR2 FYNNEI. CDR3 length: 14 residues. V lost 5 bases and J lost 3, with 10 bases in between. The CDR3 spells CASSRTAPNEKLFF. CDR3 sequence (DNA): TGTGCCAGCAGTCGGACAGCTCCTAATGAAAAACTGTTTTTT.

This clonotype has just a few counts. The chain recombines TRBV27 with TRBJ1-5, with a possible D match to TRBD1 (5 bases). The CDR3 is 15 amino acids. Trimming removed 6 bases at V and 5 bases at J, with 17 bases between. Germline CDR1 and CDR2: MNHEY and SMNVEV (reference sequence). In DNA, the CDR3 is TGTGCCAGCAGAATGCAGGGAGGGGACTATCAGCCCCAGCATTTT. This encodes CASRMQGGDYQPQHF.

The rearrangement joins TRBV6-5 to TRBJ2-1, with 7 bases identical to TRBD1. There are 17 residues in the CDR3. Per germline, CDR1 MNHEY and CDR2 SVGAGI. V lost 2 bases and J lost 3; bases outside the gene matches: 10. CDR3 sequence (DNA): TGTGCCAGCAGTTACGGGGGCGGGTGGGACAGCTACAATGAGCAGTTCTTC. Encoded protein: CASSYGGGWDSYNEQFF.

The chain combines TRBV28 with TRBJ1-4; D gene uncertain. In germline, CDR1 is MDHEN, CDR2 SYDVKM. V was pared by 3 bases and J by 5 bases, with 10 bases between. The CDR3 length is 14 residues. The CDR3 protein is CASSFESLNEKLFF. The CDR3 DNA follows: TGTGCCAGCAGTTTTGAGTCGCTCAATGAAAAACTGTTTTTT.

This clonotype has just a few counts. The gene calls are TRBV10-3 and TRBJ2-7; no definite D call. The CDR3 has 13 residues. Germline V gene sequence: CDR1 ENHRY, CDR2 SYGVKD. Trimming stripped 5 bases from V and 2 bases from J, with 10 bases between. This CDR3 is CAISQGNTYEQYF. CDR3 nucleotides: TGTGCCATCAGTCAAGGCAACACCTACGAGCAGTACTTC.

The chain employs TRBV6-6 and TRBJ2-3; TRBD1 might be the D (5 bases). V was pared by 7 bases and J by 14 bases, with 28 bases between. Germline V lookup: CDR1 MNHNY, CDR2 SVGAGI (reference sequence). The CDR3 runs 15 residues. CDR3 in amino acids: CASINVEAGHRDAYF. CDR3 nucleotides: TGTGCCAGCATCAACGTTGAGGCAGGGCACAGAGACGCGTATTTT.

V usage is TRBV29-1 and J usage is TRBJ1-1; D ambiguous. From germline, CDR1 is SQVTM and CDR2 ANQGSEA. Trimming stripped 1 base from V and 1 base from J, with 10 bases between. This CDR3 has 14 residues. Here the CDR3 DNA reads TGCAGCGTTGAAGTCAGATTTTCGAACACTGAAGCTTTCTTT. Protein product: CSVEVRFSNTEAFF.

This clonotype was seen only a few times. The chain links TRBV27 to TRBJ2-3, with D unresolved. V was shortened by 5 bases and J by 4 bases, with 10 bases between the two germline ends. Per germline, CDR1 MNHEY and CDR2 SMNVEV (reference sequence). The length of the CDR3 is 13 residues. This CDR3 reads CASSDTAADTQYF. CDR3 sequence (DNA): TGTGCCAGCAGTGACACGGCGGCAGATACGCAGTATTTT.